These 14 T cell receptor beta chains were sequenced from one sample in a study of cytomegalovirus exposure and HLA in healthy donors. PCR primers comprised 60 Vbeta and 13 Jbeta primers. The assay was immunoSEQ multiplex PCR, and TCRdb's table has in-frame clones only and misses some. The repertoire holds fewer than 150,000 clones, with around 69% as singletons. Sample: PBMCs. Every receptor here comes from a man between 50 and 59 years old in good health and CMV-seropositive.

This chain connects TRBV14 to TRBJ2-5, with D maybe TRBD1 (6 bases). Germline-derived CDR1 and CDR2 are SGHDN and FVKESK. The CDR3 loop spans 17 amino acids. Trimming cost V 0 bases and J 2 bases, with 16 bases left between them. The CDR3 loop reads CASSQDLAGAAQETQYF. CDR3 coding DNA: TGTGCCAGCAGCCAAGATCTGGCAGGGGCCGCTCAAGAGACCCAGTACTTC.

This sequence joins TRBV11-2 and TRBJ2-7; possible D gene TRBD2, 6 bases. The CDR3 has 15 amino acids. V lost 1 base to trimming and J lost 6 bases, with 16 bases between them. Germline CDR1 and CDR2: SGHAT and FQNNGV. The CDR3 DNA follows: TGTGCCAGCAGCTTAGTCCGGGACTCCTTCTGCGAGCAGTACTTC. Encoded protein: CASSLVRDSFCEQYF. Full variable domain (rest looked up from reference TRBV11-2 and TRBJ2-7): EAGVAQSPRYKIIEKRQSVAFWCNPISGHATLYWYQQILGQGPKLLIQFQNNGVVDDSQLPKDRFSAERLKGVDSTLKIQPAKLEDSAVYLCASSLVRDSFCEQYFGPGTRLTVT.

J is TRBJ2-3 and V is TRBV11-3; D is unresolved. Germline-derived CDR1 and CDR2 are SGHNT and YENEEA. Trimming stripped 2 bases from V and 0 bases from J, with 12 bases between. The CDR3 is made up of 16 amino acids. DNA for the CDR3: TGTGCCAGCAGCTTAAGGTCGGGTCTTAGCACAGATACGCAGTATTTT. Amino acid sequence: CASSLRSGLSTDTQYF.

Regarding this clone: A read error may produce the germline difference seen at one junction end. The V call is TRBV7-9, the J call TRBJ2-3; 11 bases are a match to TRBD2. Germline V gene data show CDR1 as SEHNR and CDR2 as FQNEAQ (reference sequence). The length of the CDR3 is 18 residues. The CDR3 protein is CSSSHNLAGGILADTQYF. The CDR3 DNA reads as TGTTCCAGCAGCCACAACCTAGCGGGAGGAATTCTCGCAGATACGCAGTATTTT.

The CDR3 region has the DNA TGTGCCAGCAGTTACACGAATCAGCCCCAGCATTTT. Residues: CASSYTNQPQHF. The J gene is TRBJ1-5, the V gene TRBV7-9; D not certain. V shed 6 bases and J shed 4 bases, with 7 bases lying between them. Germline V gene data show CDR1 as SEHNR and CDR2 as FQNEAQ (reference sequence). This CDR3 is built from 12 residues.

CDR3 in DNA: TGTGCCGCCGGGGGGGCCTCCTACAATGAGCAGTTCTTC. This translates into CAAGGASYNEQFF. The chain combines TRBV28 with TRBJ2-1; 8 nucleotides match TRBD2. J gave up 0 bases and V 11 bases, and 3 bases lay outside the gene matches. The CDR3 length is 13 residues. Germline V gene lookup returns CDR1 MDHEN and CDR2 SYDVKM.

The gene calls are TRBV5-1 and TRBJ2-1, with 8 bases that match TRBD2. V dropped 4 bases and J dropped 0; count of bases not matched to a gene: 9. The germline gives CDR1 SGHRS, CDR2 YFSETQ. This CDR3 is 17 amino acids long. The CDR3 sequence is CASSAVVAGGSYNEQFF. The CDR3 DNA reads TGCGCCAGCAGCGCGGTCGTGGCGGGGGGCTCCTACAATGAGCAGTTCTTC.

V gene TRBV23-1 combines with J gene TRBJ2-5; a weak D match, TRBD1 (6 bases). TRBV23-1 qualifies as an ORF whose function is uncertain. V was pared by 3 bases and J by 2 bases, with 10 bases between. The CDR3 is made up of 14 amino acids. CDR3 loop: CASSHGQLQETQYF. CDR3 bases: TGCGCCAGCAGTCACGGACAGTTGCAAGAGACCCAGTACTTC.

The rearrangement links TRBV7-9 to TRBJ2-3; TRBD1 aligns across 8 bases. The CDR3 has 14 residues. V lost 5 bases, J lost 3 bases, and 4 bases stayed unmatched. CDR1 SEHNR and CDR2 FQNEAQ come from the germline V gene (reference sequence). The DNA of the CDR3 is TGTGCCAGCAGCCGGACAGGGAGGACAGATACGCAGTATTTT. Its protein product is CASSRTGRTDTQYF.

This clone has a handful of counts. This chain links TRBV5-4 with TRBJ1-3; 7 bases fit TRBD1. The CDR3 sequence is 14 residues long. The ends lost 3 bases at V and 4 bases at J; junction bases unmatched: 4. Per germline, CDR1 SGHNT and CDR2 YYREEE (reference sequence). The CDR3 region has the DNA TGTGCCAGCAGCTCGACAGGGACCGGAAACACCATATATTTT. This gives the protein CASSSTGTGNTIYF.

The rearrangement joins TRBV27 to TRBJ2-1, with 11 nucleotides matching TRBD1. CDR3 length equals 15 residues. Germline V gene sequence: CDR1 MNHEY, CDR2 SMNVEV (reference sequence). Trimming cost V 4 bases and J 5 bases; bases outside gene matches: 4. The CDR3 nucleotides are TGTGCCAGCAGTTGGAGGGGACAGGGGGACAATGAGCAGTTCTTC. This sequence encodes CASSWRGQGDNEQFF.

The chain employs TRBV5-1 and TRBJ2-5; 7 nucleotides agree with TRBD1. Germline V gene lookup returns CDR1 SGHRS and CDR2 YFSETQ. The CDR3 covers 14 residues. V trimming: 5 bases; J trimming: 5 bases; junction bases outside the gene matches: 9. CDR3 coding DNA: TGCGCCAGCAGGTTGACAGGGTATGCTGAGACCCAGTACTTC. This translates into CASRLTGYAETQYF.

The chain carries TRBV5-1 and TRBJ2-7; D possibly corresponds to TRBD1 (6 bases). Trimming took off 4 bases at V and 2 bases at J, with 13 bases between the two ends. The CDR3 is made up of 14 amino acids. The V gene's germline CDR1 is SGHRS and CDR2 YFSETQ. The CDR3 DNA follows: TGCGCCAGCAGCAGGGACACCGGGACCTACGAGCAGTACTTC. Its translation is CASSRDTGTYEQYF.

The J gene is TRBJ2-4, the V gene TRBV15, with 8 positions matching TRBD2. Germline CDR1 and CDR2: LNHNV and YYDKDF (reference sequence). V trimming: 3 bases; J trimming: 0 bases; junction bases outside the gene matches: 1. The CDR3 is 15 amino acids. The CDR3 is CATSSGGAAKNIQYF. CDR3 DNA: TGTGCCACCAGCAGCGGGGGGGCAGCCAAAAACATTCAGTACTTC. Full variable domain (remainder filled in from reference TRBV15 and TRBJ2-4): DAMVIQNPRYQVTQFGKPVTLSCSQTLNHNVMYWYQQKSSQAPKLLFHYYDKDFNNEADTPDNFQSRRPNTSFCFLDIRSPGLGDTAMYLCATSSGGAAKNIQYFGAGTRLSVL.